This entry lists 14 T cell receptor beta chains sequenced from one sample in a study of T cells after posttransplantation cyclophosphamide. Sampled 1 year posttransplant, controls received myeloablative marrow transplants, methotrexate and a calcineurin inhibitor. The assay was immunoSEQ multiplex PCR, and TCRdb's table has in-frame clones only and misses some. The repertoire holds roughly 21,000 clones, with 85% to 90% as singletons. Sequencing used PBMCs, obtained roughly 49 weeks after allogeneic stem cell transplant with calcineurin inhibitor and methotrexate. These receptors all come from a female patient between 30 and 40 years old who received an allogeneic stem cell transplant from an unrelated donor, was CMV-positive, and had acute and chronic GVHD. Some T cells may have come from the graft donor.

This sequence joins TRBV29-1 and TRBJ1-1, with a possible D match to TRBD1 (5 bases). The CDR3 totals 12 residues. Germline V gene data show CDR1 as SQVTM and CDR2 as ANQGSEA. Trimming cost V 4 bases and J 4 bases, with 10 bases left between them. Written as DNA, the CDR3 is TGCAGCGTTGTGGGGGGGGTCACTGAAGCTTTCTTT. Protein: CSVVGGVTEAFF.

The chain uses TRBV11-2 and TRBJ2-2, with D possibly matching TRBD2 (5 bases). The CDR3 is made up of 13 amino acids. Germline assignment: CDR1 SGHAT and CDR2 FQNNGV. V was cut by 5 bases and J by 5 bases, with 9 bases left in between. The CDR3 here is CASSLPGTGELFF. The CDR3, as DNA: TGTGCCAGCAGCCTGCCGGGGACCGGGGAGCTGTTTTTT.

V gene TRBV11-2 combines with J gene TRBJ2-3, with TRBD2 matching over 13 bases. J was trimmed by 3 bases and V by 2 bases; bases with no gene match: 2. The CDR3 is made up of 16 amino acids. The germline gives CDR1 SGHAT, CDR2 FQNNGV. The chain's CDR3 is CASSLSLAGGTDTQYF. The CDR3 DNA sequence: TGTGCCAGCAGCTTATCACTAGCGGGGGGGACAGATACGCAGTATTTT.

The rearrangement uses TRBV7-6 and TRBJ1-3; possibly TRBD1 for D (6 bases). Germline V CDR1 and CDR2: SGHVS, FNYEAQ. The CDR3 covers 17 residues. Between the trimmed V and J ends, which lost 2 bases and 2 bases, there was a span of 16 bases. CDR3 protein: CASSLPHWDNPGNTIYF. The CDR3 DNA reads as TGTGCCAGCAGCTTACCTCATTGGGACAATCCTGGAAACACCATATATTTT.

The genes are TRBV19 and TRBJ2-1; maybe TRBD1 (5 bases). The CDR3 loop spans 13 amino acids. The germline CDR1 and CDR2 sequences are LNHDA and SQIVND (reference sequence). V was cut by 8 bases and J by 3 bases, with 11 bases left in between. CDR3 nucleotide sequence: TGTGCCAGTCGCCTGACAGACTACAATGAGCAGTTCTTC. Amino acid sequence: CASRLTDYNEQFF.

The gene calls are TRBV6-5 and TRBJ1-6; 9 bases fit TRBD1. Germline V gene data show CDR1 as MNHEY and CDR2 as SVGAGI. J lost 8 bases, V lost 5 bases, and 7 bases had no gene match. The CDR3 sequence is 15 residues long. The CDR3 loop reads CASSLLGQGDSPLHF. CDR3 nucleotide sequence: TGTGCCAGCAGTCTACTGGGACAGGGAGATTCACCCCTCCACTTT.

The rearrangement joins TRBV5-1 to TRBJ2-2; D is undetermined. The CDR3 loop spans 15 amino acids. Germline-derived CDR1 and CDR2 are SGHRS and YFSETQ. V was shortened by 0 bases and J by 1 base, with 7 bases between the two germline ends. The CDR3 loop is CASSLEAVNTGELFF. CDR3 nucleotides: TGCGCCAGCAGCTTGGAGGCGGTGAACACCGGGGAGCTGTTTTTT.

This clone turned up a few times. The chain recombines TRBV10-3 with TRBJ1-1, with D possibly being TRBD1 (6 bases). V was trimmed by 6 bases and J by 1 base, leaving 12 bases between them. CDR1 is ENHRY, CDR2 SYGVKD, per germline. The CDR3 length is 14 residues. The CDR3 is CAIRVDSRNTEAFF. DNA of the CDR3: TGTGCCATCAGGGTGGACAGTCGGAACACTGAAGCTTTCTTT.

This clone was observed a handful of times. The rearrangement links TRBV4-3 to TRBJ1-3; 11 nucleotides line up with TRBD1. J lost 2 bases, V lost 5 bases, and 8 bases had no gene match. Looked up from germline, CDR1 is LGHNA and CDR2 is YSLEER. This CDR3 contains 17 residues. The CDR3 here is CASSSGTGGNAGNTIYF. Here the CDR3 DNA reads TGCGCCAGCAGCTCTGGGACAGGGGGTAATGCTGGAAACACCATATATTTT.

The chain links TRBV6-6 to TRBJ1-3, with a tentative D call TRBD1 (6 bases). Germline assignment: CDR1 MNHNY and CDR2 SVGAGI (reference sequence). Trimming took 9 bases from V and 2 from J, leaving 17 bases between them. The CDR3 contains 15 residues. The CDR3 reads CASTDGGLTGNTIYF. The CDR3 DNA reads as TGTGCCAGTACTGACGGGGGGCTTACTGGAAACACCATATATTTT.

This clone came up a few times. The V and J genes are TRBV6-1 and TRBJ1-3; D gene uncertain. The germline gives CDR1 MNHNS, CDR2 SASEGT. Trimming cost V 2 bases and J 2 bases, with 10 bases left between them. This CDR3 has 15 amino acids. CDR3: CASSENLAAGNTIYF. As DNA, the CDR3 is TGTGCCAGCAGTGAAAATTTAGCGGCTGGAAACACCATATATTTT.

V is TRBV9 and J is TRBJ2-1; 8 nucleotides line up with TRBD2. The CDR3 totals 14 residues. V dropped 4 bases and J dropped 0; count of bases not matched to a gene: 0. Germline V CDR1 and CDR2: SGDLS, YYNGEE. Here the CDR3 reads CASSSGSSYNEQFF. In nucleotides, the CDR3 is TGTGCCAGCAGCAGCGGGAGCTCCTACAATGAGCAGTTCTTC.

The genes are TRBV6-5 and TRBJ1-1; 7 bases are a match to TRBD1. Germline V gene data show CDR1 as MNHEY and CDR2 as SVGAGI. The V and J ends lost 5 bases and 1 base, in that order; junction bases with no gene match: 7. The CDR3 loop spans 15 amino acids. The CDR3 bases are TGTGCCAGCAGTCGCTGGGACAGAGGGAACACTGAAGCTTTCTTT. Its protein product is CASSRWDRGNTEAFF.

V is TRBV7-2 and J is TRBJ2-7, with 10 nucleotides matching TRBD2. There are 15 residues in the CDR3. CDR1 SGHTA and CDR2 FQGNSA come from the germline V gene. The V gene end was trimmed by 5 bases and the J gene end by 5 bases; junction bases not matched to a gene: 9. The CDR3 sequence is CASSPGTSGNHEQYF. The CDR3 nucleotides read TGTGCCAGCAGCCCAGGTACTAGCGGGAACCACGAGCAGTACTTC.